This T cell receptor beta chain was captured in a study of T cell repertoires in cytomegalovirus infection (dated by TCRdb to about 2019). As for the study more broadly: The HLA type of each donor mattered for the analysis, because public TCR beta signatures pointed to carriage of CMV infection along with the matching HLA type.

This clonotype has a count of ten or more. No cognate antigen has been identified for it. No per-base quality is available; no much larger clone lies one base away. Broader findings and caveats from the paper: The ex vivo response was dominated by HLA-C-restricted CMV-specific TCR beta clonotypes, which also provided the single most frequent clonotype in two of eight donors. Carriers of CMV infection plus the relevant HLA type were discriminated by the cumulative frequency of public TCR beta family members in the study cohort and in an independent roughly 320-donor cohort.

Instrument used: Illumina HiSeq 1500. TCRdb reprocessed the public reads (quality trimming at Q25 with fastp, clone calling with MiXCR) and kept in-frame beta chains. Entries that share a CDR3 protein sequence are merged under the most common genes and DNA. For this sample there are some 350,000 distinct CDR3 sequences; about a sixth appear just once. 8.7% of the sample lies in the top ten. The receptor's source is a human donor in good health (CMV status not recorded). Some clones in this sample may be carry-over from other donors' samples. Sequencing was done on a sample of PBMCs.

The DNA sequence is as follows: TGTGCCAGCAGTTTGACAGAAGAGACCCAGTACTTC. This gives the protein CASSLTEETQYF. Rearrangement joined TRBV7-6 to TRBJ2-5; the D gene is perhaps TRBD1, from 5 matching bases. V lost 6 bases and J lost 3 bases; the stretch between them is 8 bases long. The germline V gene encodes CDR1 SGHVS and CDR2 FNYEAQ. From cysteine to phenylalanine, the CDR3 is 12 amino acids long. The retained sequence is limited to the CDR3, 36 bases, with the frame set at the first base.